This TCR beta chain was documented in a study of blood T cell repertoires in COVID-19. The assay was immunoSEQ multiplex PCR, and TCRdb's table has in-frame clones only and misses some. Here the sample spans approximately 98,000 clones, approximately 80% being singletons. CDR1 and CDR2 from the germline V gene are LNHDA and SQIVND (reference sequence). This CDR3 spans 17 amino acids. V was pared by 2 bases and J by 5 bases, with 7 bases of the junction left unmatched. The TCR sequence derives from a man aged 55-75 years with acute or convalescent COVID-19. The sequencing input was peripheral blood. This chain uses TRBV19 with TRBJ1-4; TRBD1 aligns across 11 bases. In nucleotides, the CDR3 is TGTGCCAGTAGTATAAAGGGACAGGGGGGATTAAATGAAAAACTGTTTTTT. Translated: CASSIKGQGGLNEKLFF.